The T cell receptor (beta chain) under discussion was sequenced for a study of blood T cell repertoires in COVID-19. Study in general: Whether acute or convalescent, the COVID-19 samples came from the United States, Italy and Spain.

Participants were aged about 18 to 100 years from roughly 26 US areas. The study assigned cohorts using participant-reported clinical history. V was pared by 4 bases and J by 4 bases, with 3 bases of the junction left unmatched. Germline loops: CDR1 SGDLS, CDR2 YYNGEE. The CDR3 sequence is 14 residues long. Using immunoSEQ multiplex PCR, the repertoire was profiled, and TCRdb retains in-frame clones only, with some absent. Of a few hundred thousand clones in the sample, around 85% are singletons; the top ten hold 3% to 4%. Sequenced sample: PBMCs or T cells enriched from blood (not recorded which). This chain joins TRBV9 and TRBJ1-1; the match to TRBD1 covers 11 bases. The receptor's source is a woman aged 40-49 years with acute COVID-19. The CDR3 DNA follows: TGTGCCAGCAGCTTAGGGACAGGGGGCACTGAAGCTTTCTTT. It encodes CASSLGTGGTEAFF.